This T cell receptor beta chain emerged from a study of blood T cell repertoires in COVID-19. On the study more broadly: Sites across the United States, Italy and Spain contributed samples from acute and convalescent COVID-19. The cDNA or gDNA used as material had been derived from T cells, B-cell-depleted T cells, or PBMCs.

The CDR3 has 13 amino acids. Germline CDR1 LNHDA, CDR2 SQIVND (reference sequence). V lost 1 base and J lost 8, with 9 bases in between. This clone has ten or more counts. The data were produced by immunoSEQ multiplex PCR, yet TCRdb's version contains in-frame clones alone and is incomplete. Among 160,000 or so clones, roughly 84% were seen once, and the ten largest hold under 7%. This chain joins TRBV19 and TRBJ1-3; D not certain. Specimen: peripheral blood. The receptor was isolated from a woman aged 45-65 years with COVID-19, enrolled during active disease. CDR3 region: CASSIAHGDTIYF. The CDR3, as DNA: TGTGCCAGTAGTATAGCCCACGGGGACACCATATATTTT.